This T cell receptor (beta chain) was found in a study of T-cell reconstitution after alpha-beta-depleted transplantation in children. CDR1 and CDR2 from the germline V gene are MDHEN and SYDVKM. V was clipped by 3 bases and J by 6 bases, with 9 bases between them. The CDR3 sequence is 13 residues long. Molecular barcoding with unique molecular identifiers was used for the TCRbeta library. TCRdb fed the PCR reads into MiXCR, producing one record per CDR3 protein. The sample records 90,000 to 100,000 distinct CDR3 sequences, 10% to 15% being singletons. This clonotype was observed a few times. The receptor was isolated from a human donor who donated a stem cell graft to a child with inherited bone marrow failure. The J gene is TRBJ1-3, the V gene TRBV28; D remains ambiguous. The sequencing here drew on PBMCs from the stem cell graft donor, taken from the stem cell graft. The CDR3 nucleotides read TGTGCCAGCAGTTTCCCAGAGGAAAACACCATATATTTT. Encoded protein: CASSFPEENTIYF.